This T cell receptor (beta chain) was documented in a study of T cell responses to AZD1222 COVID-19 vaccine. Clones were read by immunoSEQ multiplex PCR, and TCRdb kept only the in-frame ones, dropping some. The data show fewer than 200,000 clones, roughly 92% seen once. Study results and limitations: The sample set comprised mostly white British donors with more females, and clonal diversity was possibly underestimated. Regions 160-218 and 743-854 held dominance among vaccine-associated CD4 TCRs, which spanned spike.

CDR1 is SNHLY, CDR2 FYNNEI, per germline. The CDR3 is 12 residues long. Trimming took 6 bases from V and 12 from J, leaving 15 bases between them. Notes on this clone: Its specificity is not known.

The V gene is TRBV2, the J gene TRBJ1-5, with TRBD1 as a possible D gene (5 bases). This receptor was obtained from an adult who received the AZD1222 COVID-19 vaccine. Sequencing used peripheral blood, obtained 28 days after the second AZD1222 dose. CDR3 DNA: TGTGCCAGCAGGGGGGACGGCAAGGGCCAGCATTTT. This gives the protein CASRGDGKGQHF.